These 22 T cell receptor beta chains originate from one sample sequenced in a study of blood T cell repertoires in COVID-19. The repertoire was sequenced with immunoSEQ multiplex PCR; TCRdb's copy has only in-frame clones and lacks some. In the table there are 150,000 or so clones, 80% to 95% of which are singletons. The sequenced sample consisted of peripheral blood. The receptors shown here come from a man aged 25 to 40 with COVID-19, enrolled during active disease.

The chain employs TRBV9 and TRBJ2-5; 7 bases are shared with TRBD2. Germline V gene data show CDR1 as SGDLS and CDR2 as YYNGEE. The CDR3 spans 14 residues. Germline trimming cut 3 bases from V and 1 base from J; bases unmatched to any gene: 3. This CDR3 reads CASSGGGLQETQYF. The CDR3 region has the DNA TGTGCCAGCAGCGGCGGGGGACTCCAAGAGACCCAGTACTTC.

A remark on this clone: The sample carries other DNA sequences with the same CDR3. CDR3 sequence reads: CASSLGQRYEQYF. For the CDR3, the DNA is TGTGCCAGCAGTCTTGGACAGCGCTACGAGCAGTACTTC. The chain carries TRBV28 and TRBJ2-7, with D possibly being TRBD1 (6 bases). V was cut by 5 bases and J by 3 bases, with 11 bases left in between. Germline V gene lookup returns CDR1 MDHEN and CDR2 SYDVKM. This CDR3 comprises 13 residues. Together with reference TRBV28 and TRBJ2-7, the CDR3 gives the full variable domain: DVKVTQSSRYLVKRTGEKVFLECVQDMDHENMFWYRQDPGLGLRLIYFSYDVKMKEKGDIPEGYSVSREKKERFSLILESASTNQTSMYLCASSLGQRYEQYFGPGTRLTVT.

The gene calls are TRBV11-3 and TRBJ1-3, with 8 bases matching TRBD1. The CDR3 contains 14 residues. Germline CDR1 reads SGHNT; CDR2 reads YENEEA. Trimming at V came to 5 bases and at J to 7 bases, leaving 7 bases not matched to a gene. The CDR3 DNA reads as TGTGCCAGCAGCCTCGCTACAGGGGGGAACACCATATATTTT. Protein: CASSLATGGNTIYF.

The chain recombines TRBV4-3 with TRBJ2-1; 8 bases align to TRBD2. The V gene's germline CDR1 is LGHNA and CDR2 YSLEER. V was clipped by 4 bases and J by 6 bases; unmatched bases: 5. The CDR3 contains 14 residues. CDR3 DNA: TGCGCCAGCAGCCCCGGACTAGCCTCCAATGAGCAGTTCTTC. It is translated as CASSPGLASNEQFF.

The genes are TRBV9 and TRBJ2-5, with 14 positions matching TRBD2. This CDR3 has 15 amino acids. Germline V gives CDR1 SGDLS, CDR2 YYNGEE. J gave up 5 bases and V 4 bases, and 4 bases lay outside the gene matches. CDR3 in amino acids: CASSTGLAGVETQYF. CDR3 coding DNA: TGTGCCAGCAGCACGGGACTAGCGGGAGTGGAGACCCAGTACTTC.

This clone was counted once. The chain uses TRBV7-3 and TRBJ2-2, with D perhaps matching TRBD2 (6 bases). Germline-derived CDR1 and CDR2 are SGHTA and FQGTGA. The CDR3 spans 15 residues. The germline V and J ends were trimmed by 3 bases and 2 bases, with 10 bases remaining between them. CDR3 protein: CASSLGLLNTGELFF. CDR3 in DNA: TGTGCCAGCAGCTTGGGACTCCTCAACACCGGGGAGCTGTTTTTT.

This sequence joins TRBV2 and TRBJ2-3, with TRBD2 matching over 8 bases. Losses at the gene ends were 8 bases for V and 1 base for J; bases not matched to a gene: 5. The CDR3 extends over 14 amino acids. Per germline, CDR1 SNHLY and CDR2 FYNNEI. This chain's CDR3 is CASYRAGGTDTQYF. The CDR3 DNA is TGTGCCAGCTATAGAGCGGGGGGCACAGATACGCAGTATTTT.

The rearrangement joins TRBV5-6 to TRBJ2-7; 11 nucleotides agree with TRBD1. Germline V gene data show CDR1 as SGHDT and CDR2 as YYEEEE. This CDR3 has 17 residues. The trim removed 1 base at V and 3 bases at J, leaving 9 bases unmatched. CDR3 protein: CASSLRRTGGSNYEQYF. CDR3 bases: TGTGCCAGCAGCTTGAGGCGGACAGGGGGCTCCAACTACGAGCAGTACTTC.

The chain combines TRBV3-1 (or the pseudogene TRBV3-2) with TRBJ1-1; D might be TRBD1 (5 bases). V was clipped by 4 bases and J by 6 bases, with 15 bases between them. CDR1 is LGHDT, CDR2 YNNKEL, per germline (reference sequence). The CDR3 has 14 amino acids. CDR3 sequence reads: CASSPRRGRSEAFF. CDR3 nucleotides: TGTGCCAGCAGCCCTCGGCGGGGACGGTCTGAAGCTTTCTTT.

CDR3 sequence: CASRATVSNQPQHF. The DNA for the CDR3 is TGTGCCAGCAGGGCGACAGTTAGCAATCAGCCCCAGCATTTT. The chain carries TRBV2 and TRBJ1-5; possible D gene TRBD1, 5 bases. Per the germline V gene, CDR1 is SNHLY and CDR2 is FYNNEI. V lost 6 bases and J 0 bases, leaving 9 bases between the germline ends. CDR3 length equals 14 residues.

The chain has TRBV28 and TRBJ1-5; the D is unclear. Trimming cost V 4 bases and J 4 bases, with 5 bases left between them. The CDR3 contains 12 residues. Germline CDR1 reads MDHEN; CDR2 reads SYDVKM. CDR3 region: CASSSQNQPQHF. DNA for the CDR3: TGTGCCAGCAGTTCCCAGAATCAGCCCCAGCATTTT.

The chain has TRBV9 and TRBJ2-7; 7 bases are shared with TRBD1. V gave up 3 bases and J gave up 2 bases; unmatched junction bases: 8. The CDR3 extends over 15 amino acids. The V gene's germline CDR1 is SGDLS and CDR2 YYNGEE. In DNA form, the CDR3 reads TGTGCCAGCAGCGCGACACCAGGGACAGCCTACGAGCAGTACTTC. Translated, it gives CASSATPGTAYEQYF.

The rearrangement links TRBV13 to TRBJ1-2; 8 nucleotides agree with TRBD1. The germline CDR1 and CDR2 sequences are PRHDT and FYEKMQ (reference sequence). V was pared by 3 bases and J by 5 bases, with 2 bases of the junction left unmatched. CDR3 size: 13 residues. The CDR3 spells CASSFGQGYGYTF. For the CDR3, the DNA is TGTGCCAGCAGCTTCGGACAGGGTTATGGCTACACCTTC.

The chain recombines TRBV10-1 with TRBJ2-7; D may be TRBD1 (6 bases). CDR3 size: 16 residues. Germline CDR1 and CDR2: WNHNN and SYGVQD (reference sequence). V was pared by 5 bases and J by 4 bases, with 21 bases between. CDR3 in DNA: TGCGCCAGCAGTAACAACAGGGTAGGGGAAGAGTACGAGCAGTACTTC. Amino acid sequence: CASSNNRVGEEYEQYF.

This chain links TRBV30 with TRBJ2-7; no definite D call. V lost 8 bases and J lost 3, with 11 bases in between. The length of the CDR3 is 11 residues. Germline values: CDR1 GTSNPN, CDR2 SVGIG (reference sequence). The CDR3 here is CAGASNYEQYF. The CDR3 nucleotides read TGTGCCGGAGCAAGTAACTACGAGCAGTACTTC.

The chain combines TRBV24-1 with TRBJ2-1; 8 bases match TRBD1. CDR1 and CDR2 from the germline V gene are KGHDR and SFDVKD. This CDR3 contains 15 residues. The junction had 7 bases not matched to a gene; V was cut back by 6 bases and J by 4 bases. The CDR3 nucleotides are TGTGCCACCAGTCTGACAGGGGAACCTTACAATGAGCAGTTCTTC. Translating it yields CATSLTGEPYNEQFF.

The chain combines TRBV6-5 with TRBJ2-3; the D gene is possibly TRBD2 (6 bases). The CDR3 is 15 amino acids. The V gene's germline CDR1 is MNHEY and CDR2 SVGAGI. The V end lost 2 bases, the J end lost 1 base, and 10 bases lay between the germline ends. The CDR3 coding sequence is TGTGCCAGCAGTTACATGGCGGGGCGCACAGATACGCAGTATTTT. This codes for CASSYMAGRTDTQYF.

The chain couples TRBV12-3 or TRBV12-4 to TRBJ1-1, with TRBD1 as a possible D gene (5 bases). The CDR3 covers 13 residues. V lost 5 bases, J lost 6 bases, and 13 bases lay in between. The CDR3 nucleotides are TGTGCCAGCAGTCTGTCGTGGGGCGCTGAAGCTTTCTTT. Its translation is CASSLSWGAEAFF.

The chain carries TRBV7-9 and TRBJ2-7, with a weak D call TRBD2 (6 bases). Per the germline V gene, CDR1 is SEHNR and CDR2 is FQNEAQ (reference sequence). The V end lost 0 bases, the J end lost 2 bases, and 14 bases lay between the germline ends. This CDR3 region has 16 residues. CDR3: CASSLASGLGTYEQYF. The CDR3 DNA reads TGTGCCAGCAGCTTAGCTAGCGGTCTGGGGACCTACGAGCAGTACTTC.

This chain connects TRBV24-1 to TRBJ2-1; 9 bases fit TRBD2. The CDR3 consists of 16 residues. The V gene end was trimmed by 4 bases and the J gene end by 2 bases; junction bases not matched to a gene: 5. Germline CDR1 is KGHDR and CDR2 is SFDVKD. Written as DNA, the CDR3 is TGTGCCACCAGTGAATCGACTAGCGGAGCCTACAATGAGCAGTTCTTC. Its translation is CATSESTSGAYNEQFF.

A few counts support this clone. The CDR3 region has the DNA TGTGCCAGCTCACCCGTCCCGGGACAGAATTACAACTATGGCTACACCTTC. This codes for CASSPVPGQNYNYGYTF. The chain combines TRBV18 with TRBJ1-2, with TRBD1 matching 7 bases. Germline loops: CDR1 KGHSH, CDR2 LQKENI. V shed 3 bases and J 2 bases; nucleotides not matched to a gene: 12. The CDR3 has 17 residues.

The chain uses TRBV9 and TRBJ1-6; TRBD1 agrees at 7 bases. The CDR3 runs to 14 residues. Germline values: CDR1 SGDLS, CDR2 YYNGEE. The trim removed 4 bases at V and 5 bases at J, leaving 3 bases unmatched. CDR3 DNA: TGTGCCAGCAGCCCGGGACAGCATAATTCACCCCTCCACTTT. This encodes CASSPGQHNSPLHF.